This T cell receptor beta chain emerged from a study of T-cell reconstitution after alpha-beta-depleted transplantation in children (TCRdb year 2016). Describing the broader study: The study quantitatively tracked T-cell immune reconstitution after TCRalphabeta/CD19-depleted allogeneic hematopoietic cell transplantation in children using TCR repertoire profiling. The full study reports these points: Over subsequent months, a decline in hyperexpanded clone frequencies was noted, and after one year, T-cell counts and TCRbeta diversity were mostly ascribed to newly produced T cells. In some patients, high TCRbeta diversity at day 60 was attributed to recipient T cells and intrathymic progenitors that had survived conditioning. About two months after transplant, the apparently early recovery of alphabetaT-cell counts reportedly depended on just several hundred clones that had expanded rapidly and came from non-depleted graft cells.

The treatment or condition label, as the study defines it: allogeneic hematopoietic cell transplantation with graft depleted of TCRalphabeta T cells and CD19 B cells. The transplant recipients were children given TCRalphabeta/CD19-depleted allogeneic hematopoietic cell grafts. This clonotype came up many times. Its antigen is not yet known. No per-base quality is available; no much larger clone lies one base away. Reading the germline V gene gives CDR1 ENHRY and CDR2 SYGVKD. At the junction V is shortened by 5 bases and J by 4 bases, with 12 bases in between. From the cysteine through the phenylalanine, the CDR3 covers 14 amino acids. Only the CDR3 region is kept as DNA, spanning 42 bases read in frame from base 1. Library construction relied on PCR. The instrument was an Illumina HiSeq 2500. TCR libraries were prepared with molecular barcoding, using unique molecular identifiers to normalize TCRbeta repertoire quantification. TCRdb reprocessing: public reads trimmed at Q25 with fastp, clones called with MiXCR, in-frame beta chains kept. CDR3 protein duplicates are merged, each entry listing the most common genes and DNA. The sample table holds 240,000 or so distinct CDR3 sequences, of which 6.5% to 10% were seen once. The ten largest clones represent roughly 6% of the sample.

Source: PBMCs, mostly from graft donor cells, taken 180 days after TCRalphabeta/CD19-depleted stem cell transplant. The sequence came from a male patient under 18 who had a stem cell transplant for acute lymphoblastic leukemia, so the T cells may come from the graft donor. This sequence uses TRBV10-3 and TRBJ2-1; TRBD2 is a possible D gene, resting on 6 matching bases. The CDR3 region reads CAISIAEKYNEQFF. The nucleotide sequence reads TGTGCCATCAGTATAGCGGAGAAGTACAATGAGCAGTTCTTC.